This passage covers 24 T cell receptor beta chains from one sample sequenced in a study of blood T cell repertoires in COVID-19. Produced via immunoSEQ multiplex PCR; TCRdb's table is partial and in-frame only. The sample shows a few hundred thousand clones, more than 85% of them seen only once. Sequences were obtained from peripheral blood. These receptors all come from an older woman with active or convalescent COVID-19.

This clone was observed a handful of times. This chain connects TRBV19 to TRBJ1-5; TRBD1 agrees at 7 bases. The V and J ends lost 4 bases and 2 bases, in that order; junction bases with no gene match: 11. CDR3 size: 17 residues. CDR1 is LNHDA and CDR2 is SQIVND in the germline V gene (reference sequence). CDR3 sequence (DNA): TGTGCCAGTAGTAAACAGCCGACAGGGCTCGGCAATCAGCCCCAGCATTTT. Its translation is CASSKQPTGLGNQPQHF.

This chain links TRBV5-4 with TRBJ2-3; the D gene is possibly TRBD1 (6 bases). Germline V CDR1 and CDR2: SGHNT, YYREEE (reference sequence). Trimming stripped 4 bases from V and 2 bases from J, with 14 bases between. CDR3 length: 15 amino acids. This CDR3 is CASSTRTEHTDTQYF. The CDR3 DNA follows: TGTGCCAGCAGCACCCGGACAGAGCACACAGATACGCAGTATTTT.

CDR3 nucleotides: TGCAGTGCTAGTTGGCCTTTACAGGATCAGCCCCAGCATTTT. Its translation: CSASWPLQDQPQHF. This rearrangement joins TRBV20-1 to TRBJ1-5; D might be TRBD1 (5 bases). Per germline, CDR1 DFQATT and CDR2 SNEGSKA (reference sequence). The CDR3 sequence is 14 residues long. Trimming took 3 bases from V and 5 from J, leaving 14 bases between them.

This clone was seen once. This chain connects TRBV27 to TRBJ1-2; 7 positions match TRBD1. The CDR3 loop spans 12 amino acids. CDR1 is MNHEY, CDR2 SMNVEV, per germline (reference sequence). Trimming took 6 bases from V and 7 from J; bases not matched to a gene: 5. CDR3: CASRTGARGYTF. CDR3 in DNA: TGTGCCAGCAGAACAGGGGCGCGTGGCTACACCTTC.

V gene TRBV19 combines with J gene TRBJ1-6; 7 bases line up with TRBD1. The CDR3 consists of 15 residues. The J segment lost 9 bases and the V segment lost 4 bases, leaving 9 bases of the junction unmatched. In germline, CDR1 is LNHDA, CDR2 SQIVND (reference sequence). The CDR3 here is CASSTRTGETSPLHF. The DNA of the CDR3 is TGTGCCAGTAGTACCCGGACAGGTGAAACTTCACCCCTCCACTTT.

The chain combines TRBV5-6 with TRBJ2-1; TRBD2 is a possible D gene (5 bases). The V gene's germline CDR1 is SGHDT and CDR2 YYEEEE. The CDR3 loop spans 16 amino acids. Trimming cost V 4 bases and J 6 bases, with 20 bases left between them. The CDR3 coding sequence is TGTGCCAGCAGCCCCGAGGGCTGGGGTCTGCGCAATGAGCAGTTCTTC. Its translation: CASSPEGWGLRNEQFF.

The CDR3 spells CASSQGAQPALYGYTF. CDR3 coding DNA: TGCGCCAGCAGCCAAGGGGCACAGCCCGCCTTATATGGCTACACCTTC. The chain uses TRBV4-3 and TRBJ1-2; D not resolved. This CDR3 is 16 amino acids long. Germline CDR1 is LGHNA and CDR2 is YSLEER. V was cut by 1 base and J by 5 bases, with 17 bases left in between.

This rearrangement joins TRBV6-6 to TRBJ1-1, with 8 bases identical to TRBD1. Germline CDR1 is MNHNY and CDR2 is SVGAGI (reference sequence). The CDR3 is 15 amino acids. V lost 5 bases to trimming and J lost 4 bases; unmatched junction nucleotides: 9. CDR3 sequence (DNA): TGTGCCAGCAGTGCTACAGGGGGAGGAAGCACTGAAGCTTTCTTT. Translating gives CASSATGGGSTEAFF.

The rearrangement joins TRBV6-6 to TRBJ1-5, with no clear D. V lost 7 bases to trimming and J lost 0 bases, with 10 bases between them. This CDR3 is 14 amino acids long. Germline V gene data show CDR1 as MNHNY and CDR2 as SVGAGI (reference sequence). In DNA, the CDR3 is TGTGCCAGCACCCCGTCGGGTAGCAATCAGCCCCAGCATTTT. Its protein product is CASTPSGSNQPQHF.

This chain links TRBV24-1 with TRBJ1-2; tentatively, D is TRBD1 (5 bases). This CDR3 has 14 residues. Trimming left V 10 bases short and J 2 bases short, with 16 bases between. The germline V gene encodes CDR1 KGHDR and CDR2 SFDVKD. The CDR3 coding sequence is TGTGCCACAAGCGGGGTTCGGGGCAACTATGGCTACACCTTC. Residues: CATSGVRGNYGYTF.

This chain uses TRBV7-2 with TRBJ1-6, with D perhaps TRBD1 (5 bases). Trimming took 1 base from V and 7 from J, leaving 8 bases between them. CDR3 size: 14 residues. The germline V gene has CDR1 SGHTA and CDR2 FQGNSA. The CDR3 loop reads CASSLGGVNSPLHF. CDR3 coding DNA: TGTGCCAGCAGCTTAGGGGGGGTGAATTCACCCCTCCACTTT.

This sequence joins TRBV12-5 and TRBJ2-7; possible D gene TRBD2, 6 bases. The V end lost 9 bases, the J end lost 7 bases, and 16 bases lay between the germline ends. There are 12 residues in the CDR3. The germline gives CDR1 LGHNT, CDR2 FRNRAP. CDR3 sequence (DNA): TGTGCTAGCCTCAGTGGGACTGAGGAGCAGTACTTC. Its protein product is CASLSGTEEQYF.

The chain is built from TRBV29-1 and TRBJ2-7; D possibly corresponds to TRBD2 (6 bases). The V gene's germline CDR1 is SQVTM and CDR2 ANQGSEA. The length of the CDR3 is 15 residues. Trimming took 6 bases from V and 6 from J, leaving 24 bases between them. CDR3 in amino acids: CSVGGRGPLPSEQYF. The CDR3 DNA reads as TGCAGCGTCGGAGGGCGGGGCCCCCTTCCTTCCGAGCAGTACTTC.

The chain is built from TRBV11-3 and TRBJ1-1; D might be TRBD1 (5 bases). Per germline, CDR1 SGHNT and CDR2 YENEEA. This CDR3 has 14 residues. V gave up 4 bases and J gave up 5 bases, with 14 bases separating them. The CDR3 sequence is CASSSGDPGTEAFF. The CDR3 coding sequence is TGTGCCAGCAGCTCGGGGGATCCGGGGACTGAAGCTTTCTTT.

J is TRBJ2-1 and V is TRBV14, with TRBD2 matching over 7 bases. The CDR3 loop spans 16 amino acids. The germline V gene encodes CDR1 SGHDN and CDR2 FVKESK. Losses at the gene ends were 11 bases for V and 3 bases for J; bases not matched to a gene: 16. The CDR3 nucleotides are TGTGCCCCCAGCCAAGAATGGGGGGGGGTCTACAATGAGCAGTTCTTC. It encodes CAPSQEWGGVYNEQFF.

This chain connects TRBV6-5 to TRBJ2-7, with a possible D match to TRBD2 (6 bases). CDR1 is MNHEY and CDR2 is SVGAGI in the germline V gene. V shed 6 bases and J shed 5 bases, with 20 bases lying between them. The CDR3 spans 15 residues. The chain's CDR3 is CASSYRGGMVNEQYF. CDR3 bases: TGTGCCAGCAGCTACCGTGGGGGGATGGTGAACGAGCAGTACTTC.

The CDR3 spells CASSTNIGAEAFF. CDR3 sequence (DNA): TGTGCCAGCAGTACAAACATCGGGGCTGAAGCTTTCTTT. The chain combines TRBV6-5 with TRBJ1-1; unclear D gene. V lost 5 bases and J lost 6, with 13 bases in between. This CDR3 is 13 amino acids long. The germline gives CDR1 MNHEY, CDR2 SVGAGI.

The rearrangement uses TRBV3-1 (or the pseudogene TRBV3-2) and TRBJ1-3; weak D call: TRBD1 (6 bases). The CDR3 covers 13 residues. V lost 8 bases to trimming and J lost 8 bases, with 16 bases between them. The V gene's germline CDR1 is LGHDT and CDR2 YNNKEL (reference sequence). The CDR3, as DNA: TGTGCCAGCCGTTGGGCAGGGGAAGACACCATATATTTT. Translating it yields CASRWAGEDTIYF.

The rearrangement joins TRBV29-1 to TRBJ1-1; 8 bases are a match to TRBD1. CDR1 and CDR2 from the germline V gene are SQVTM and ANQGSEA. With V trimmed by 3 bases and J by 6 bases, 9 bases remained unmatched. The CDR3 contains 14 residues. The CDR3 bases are TGCAGCGTTGAGCCAGGGGGCGTATGGTCTGAAGCTTTCTTT. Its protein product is CSVEPGGVWSEAFF. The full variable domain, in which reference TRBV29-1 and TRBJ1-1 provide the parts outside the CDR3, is SAVISQKPSRDICQRGTSLTIQCQVDSQVTMMFWYRQQPGQSLTLIATANQGSEATYESGFVIDKFPISRPNLTFSTLTVSNMSPEDSSIYLCSVEPGGVWSEAFFGQGTRLTVV.

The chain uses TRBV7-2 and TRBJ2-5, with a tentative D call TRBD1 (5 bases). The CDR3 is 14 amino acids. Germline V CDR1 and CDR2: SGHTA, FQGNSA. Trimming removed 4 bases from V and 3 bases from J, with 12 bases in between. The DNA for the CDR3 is TGTGCCAGCAGCTCTTTTGGGGCCGAAGAGACCCAGTACTTC. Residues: CASSSFGAEETQYF.

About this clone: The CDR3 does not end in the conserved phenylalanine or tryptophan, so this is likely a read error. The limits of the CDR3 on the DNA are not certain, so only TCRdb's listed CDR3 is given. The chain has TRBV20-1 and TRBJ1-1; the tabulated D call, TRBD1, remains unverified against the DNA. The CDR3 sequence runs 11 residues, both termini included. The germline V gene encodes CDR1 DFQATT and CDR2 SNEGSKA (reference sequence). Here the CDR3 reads CSAGITGGDPV.

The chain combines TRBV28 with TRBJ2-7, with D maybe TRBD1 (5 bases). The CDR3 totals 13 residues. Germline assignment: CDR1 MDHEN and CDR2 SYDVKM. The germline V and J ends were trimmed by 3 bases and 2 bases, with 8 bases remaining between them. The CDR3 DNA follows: TGTGCCAGCAGTTTGGGGCTAGCCTACGAGCAGTACTTC. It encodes CASSLGLAYEQYF.

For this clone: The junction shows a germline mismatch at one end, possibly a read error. For the CDR3, the DNA is TGCAGCGTGGACGGGGAACGCGGCTTT. Residues: CSVDGERGF. The rearrangement joins TRBV20-1 to TRBJ1-1; D is unclear. The CDR3 loop spans 9 amino acids. Looked up from germline, CDR1 is DFQATT and CDR2 is SNEGSKA (reference sequence).

In DNA form, the CDR3 reads TGTGCCAGCAGCTTGGGTCGAGGATACACCGGGGAGCTGTTTTTT. Its translation: CASSLGRGYTGELFF. V is TRBV5-4 and J is TRBJ2-2; unclear D gene. V was clipped by 0 bases and J by 3 bases, with 9 bases between them. The CDR3 extends over 15 amino acids. Germline CDR1 reads SGHNT; CDR2 reads YYREEE (reference sequence).